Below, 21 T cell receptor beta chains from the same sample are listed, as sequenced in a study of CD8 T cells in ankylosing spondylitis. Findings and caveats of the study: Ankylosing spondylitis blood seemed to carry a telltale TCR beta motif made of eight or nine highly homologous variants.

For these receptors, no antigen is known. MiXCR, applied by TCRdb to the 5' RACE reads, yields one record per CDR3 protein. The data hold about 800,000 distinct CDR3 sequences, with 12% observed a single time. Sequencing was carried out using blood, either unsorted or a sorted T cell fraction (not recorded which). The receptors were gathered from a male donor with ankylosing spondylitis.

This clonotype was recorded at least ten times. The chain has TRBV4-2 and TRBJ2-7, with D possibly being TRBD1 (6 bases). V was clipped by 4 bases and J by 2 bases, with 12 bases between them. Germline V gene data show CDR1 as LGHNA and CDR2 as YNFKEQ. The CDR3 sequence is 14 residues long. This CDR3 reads CASSRDTGPYEQYF. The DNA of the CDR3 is TGTGCCAGCAGCCGGGACACTGGCCCCTACGAGCAGTACTTC.

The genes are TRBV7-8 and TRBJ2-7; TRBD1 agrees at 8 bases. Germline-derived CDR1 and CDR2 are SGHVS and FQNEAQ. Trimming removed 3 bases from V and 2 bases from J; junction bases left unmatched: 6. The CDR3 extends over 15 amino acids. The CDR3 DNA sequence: TGTGCCAGCAGCTTCCTACCGGGACAGGCCTACGAGCAGTACTTC. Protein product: CASSFLPGQAYEQYF.

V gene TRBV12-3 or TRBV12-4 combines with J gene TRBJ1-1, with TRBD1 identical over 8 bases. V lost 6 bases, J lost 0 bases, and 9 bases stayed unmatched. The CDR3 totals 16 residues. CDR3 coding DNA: TGTGCCAGCAGACCCACAGGGGGGTTCATGAACACTGAAGCTTTCTTT. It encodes CASRPTGGFMNTEAFF.

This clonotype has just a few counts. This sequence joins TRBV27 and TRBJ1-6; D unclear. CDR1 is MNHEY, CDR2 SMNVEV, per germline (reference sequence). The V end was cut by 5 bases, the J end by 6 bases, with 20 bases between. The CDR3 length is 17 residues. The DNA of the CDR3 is TGTGCCAGCAGTCCCGGTCTCTGGACTTCTGGTAATTCACCCCTCCACTTT. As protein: CASSPGLWTSGNSPLHF.

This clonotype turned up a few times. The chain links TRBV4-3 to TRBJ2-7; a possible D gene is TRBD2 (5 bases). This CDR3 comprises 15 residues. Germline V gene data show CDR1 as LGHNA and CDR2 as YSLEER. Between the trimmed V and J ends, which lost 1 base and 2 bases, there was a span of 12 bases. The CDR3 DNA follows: TGCGCCAGCAGCCAAGGGGTCCTAGCCGCCTACGAGCAGTACTTC. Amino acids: CASSQGVLAAYEQYF.

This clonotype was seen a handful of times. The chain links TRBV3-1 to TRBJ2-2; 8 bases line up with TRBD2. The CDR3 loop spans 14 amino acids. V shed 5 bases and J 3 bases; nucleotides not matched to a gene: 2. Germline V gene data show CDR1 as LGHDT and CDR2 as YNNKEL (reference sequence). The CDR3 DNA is TGTGCCAGCAGCATAGCGGGATACACCGGGGAGCTGTTTTTT. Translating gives CASSIAGYTGELFF.

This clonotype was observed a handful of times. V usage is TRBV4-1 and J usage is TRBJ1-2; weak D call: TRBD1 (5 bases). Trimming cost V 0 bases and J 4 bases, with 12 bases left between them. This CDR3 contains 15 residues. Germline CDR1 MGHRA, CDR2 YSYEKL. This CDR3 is CASSQDEGRSYGYTF. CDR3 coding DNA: TGCGCCAGCAGCCAAGACGAGGGACGGAGCTATGGCTACACCTTC.

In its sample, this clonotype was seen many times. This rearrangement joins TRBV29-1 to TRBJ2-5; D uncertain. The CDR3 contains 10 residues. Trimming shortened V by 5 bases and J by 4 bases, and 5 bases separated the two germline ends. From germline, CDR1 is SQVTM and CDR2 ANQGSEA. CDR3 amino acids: CSVMVETQYF. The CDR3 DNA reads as TGCAGCGTTATGGTAGAGACCCAGTACTTC.

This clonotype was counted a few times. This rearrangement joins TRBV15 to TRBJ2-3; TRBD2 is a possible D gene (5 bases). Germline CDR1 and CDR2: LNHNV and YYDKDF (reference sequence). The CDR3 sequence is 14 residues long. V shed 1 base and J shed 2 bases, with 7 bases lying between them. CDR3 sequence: CATSRGGFTDTQYF. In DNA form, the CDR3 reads TGTGCCACCAGCAGAGGAGGGTTCACAGATACGCAGTATTTT.

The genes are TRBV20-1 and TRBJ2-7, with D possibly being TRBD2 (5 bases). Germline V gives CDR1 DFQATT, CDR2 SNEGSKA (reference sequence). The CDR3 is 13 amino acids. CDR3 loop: CRAAGPPSYEQYF. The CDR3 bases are TGCAGAGCCGCGGGCCCACCATCCTACGAGCAGTACTTC.

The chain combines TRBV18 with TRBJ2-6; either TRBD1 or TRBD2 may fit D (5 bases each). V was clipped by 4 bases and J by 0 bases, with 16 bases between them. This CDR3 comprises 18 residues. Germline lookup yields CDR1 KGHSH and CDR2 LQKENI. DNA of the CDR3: TGTGCCAGCTCACGCCCGGGACGAATAAACTCTGGGGCCAACGTCCTGACTTTC. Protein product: CASSRPGRINSGANVLTF.

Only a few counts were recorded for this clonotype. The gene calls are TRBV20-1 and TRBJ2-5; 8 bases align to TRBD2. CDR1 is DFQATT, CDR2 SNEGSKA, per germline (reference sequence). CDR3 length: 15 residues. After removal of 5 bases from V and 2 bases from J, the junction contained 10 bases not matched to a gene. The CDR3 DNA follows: TGCAGTGCTCAGTTAGGCGGGGGGAGGCAAGAGACCCAGTACTTC. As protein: CSAQLGGGRQETQYF.

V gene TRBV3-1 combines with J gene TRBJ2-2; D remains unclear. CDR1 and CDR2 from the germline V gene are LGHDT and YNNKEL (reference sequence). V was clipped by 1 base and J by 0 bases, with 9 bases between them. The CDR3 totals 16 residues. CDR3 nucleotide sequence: TGTGCCAGCAGCCAAGGGATACATACGAACACCGGGGAGCTGTTTTTT. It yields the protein CASSQGIHTNTGELFF.

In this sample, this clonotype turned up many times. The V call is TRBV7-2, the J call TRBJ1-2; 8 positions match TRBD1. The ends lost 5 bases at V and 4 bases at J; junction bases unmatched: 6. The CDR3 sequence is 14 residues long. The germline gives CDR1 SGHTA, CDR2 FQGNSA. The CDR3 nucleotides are TGTGCCAGCAGCCCCTGGACAGGGTCCTATGGCTACACCTTC. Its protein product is CASSPWTGSYGYTF. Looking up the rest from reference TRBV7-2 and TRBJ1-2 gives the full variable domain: GAGVSQSPSNKVTEKGKDVELRCDPISGHTALYWYRQSLGQGLEFLIYFQGNSAPDKSGLPSDRFSAERTGGSVSTLTIQRTQQEDSAVYLCASSPWTGSYGYTFGSGTRLTVV.

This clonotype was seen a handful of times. CDR3 in amino acids: CASSPLGSSYEQYF. In DNA form, the CDR3 reads TGTGCCAGCAGTCCCCTGGGGAGCTCCTACGAGCAGTACTTC. The chain joins TRBV6-1 to TRBJ2-7; tentative D call: TRBD2 (5 bases). There are 14 residues in the CDR3. V was clipped by 5 bases and J by 0 bases, with 11 bases between them. Germline V gene sequence: CDR1 MNHNS, CDR2 SASEGT.

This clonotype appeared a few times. The CDR3 sequence is CASSLGRTLGNTEAFF. The CDR3 DNA sequence: TGTGCCAGCAGCTTAGGACGGACCCTGGGGAACACTGAAGCTTTCTTT. The chain employs TRBV7-2 and TRBJ1-1; D is undetermined. Germline CDR1 reads SGHTA; CDR2 reads FQGNSA. CDR3 length: 16 amino acids. V was cut by 1 base and J by 1 base, with 13 bases left in between.

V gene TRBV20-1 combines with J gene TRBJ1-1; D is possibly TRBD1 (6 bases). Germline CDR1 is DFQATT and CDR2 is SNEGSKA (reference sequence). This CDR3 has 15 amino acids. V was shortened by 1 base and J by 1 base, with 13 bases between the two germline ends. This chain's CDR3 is CSARGPGVWNTEAFF. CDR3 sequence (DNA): TGCAGTGCTAGAGGGCCAGGGGTGTGGAACACTGAAGCTTTCTTT.

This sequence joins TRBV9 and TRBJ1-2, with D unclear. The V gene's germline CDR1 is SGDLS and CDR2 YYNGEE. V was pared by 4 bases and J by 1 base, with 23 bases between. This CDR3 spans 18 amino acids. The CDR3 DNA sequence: TGTGCCAGCAGCCCACAACCTCGACGGGATTTCCTTAACTATGGCTACACCTTC. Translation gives CASSPQPRRDFLNYGYTF.

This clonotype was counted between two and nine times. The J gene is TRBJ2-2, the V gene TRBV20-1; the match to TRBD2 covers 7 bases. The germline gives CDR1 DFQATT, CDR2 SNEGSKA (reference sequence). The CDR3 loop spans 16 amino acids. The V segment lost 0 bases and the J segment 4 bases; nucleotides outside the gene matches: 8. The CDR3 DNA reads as TGCAGTGCTAGAGATCGACTAGCATGGGGCACCGGGGAGCTGTTTTTT. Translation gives CSARDRLAWGTGELFF.

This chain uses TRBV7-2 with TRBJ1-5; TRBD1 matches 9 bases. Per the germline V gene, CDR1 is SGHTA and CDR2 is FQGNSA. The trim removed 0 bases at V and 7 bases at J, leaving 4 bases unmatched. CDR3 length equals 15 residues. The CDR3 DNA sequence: TGTGCCAGCAGCTTAGCGGACAGGGGTAGGCAGCCCCAGCATTTT. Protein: CASSLADRGRQPQHF.

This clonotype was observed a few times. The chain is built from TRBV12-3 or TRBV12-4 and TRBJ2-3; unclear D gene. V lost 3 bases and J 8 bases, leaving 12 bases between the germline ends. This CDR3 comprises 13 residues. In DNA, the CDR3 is TGTGCCAGCAGTTTGGCGGAGAGGAGTACGCAGTATTTT. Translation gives CASSLAERSTQYF.